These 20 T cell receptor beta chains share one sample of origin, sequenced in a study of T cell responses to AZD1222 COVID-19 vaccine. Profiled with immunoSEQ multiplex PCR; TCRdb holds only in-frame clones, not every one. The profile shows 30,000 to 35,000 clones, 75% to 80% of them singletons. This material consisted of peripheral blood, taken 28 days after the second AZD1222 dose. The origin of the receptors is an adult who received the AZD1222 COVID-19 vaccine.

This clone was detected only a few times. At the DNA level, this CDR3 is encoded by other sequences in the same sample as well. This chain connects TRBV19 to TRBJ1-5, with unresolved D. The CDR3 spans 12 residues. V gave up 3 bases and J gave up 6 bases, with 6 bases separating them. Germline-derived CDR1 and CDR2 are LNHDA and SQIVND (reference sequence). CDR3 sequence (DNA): TGTGCCAGTAGTATCGTCGGTCAGCCCCAGCATTTT. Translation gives CASSIVGQPQHF.

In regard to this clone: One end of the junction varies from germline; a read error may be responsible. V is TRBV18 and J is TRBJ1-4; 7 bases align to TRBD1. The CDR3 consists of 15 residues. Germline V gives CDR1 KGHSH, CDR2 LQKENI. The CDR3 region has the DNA TGTGCCAGCTCGCCACAGGGGTACGCTAATGAAAAACTGTTTTTT. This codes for CASSPQGYANEKLFF.

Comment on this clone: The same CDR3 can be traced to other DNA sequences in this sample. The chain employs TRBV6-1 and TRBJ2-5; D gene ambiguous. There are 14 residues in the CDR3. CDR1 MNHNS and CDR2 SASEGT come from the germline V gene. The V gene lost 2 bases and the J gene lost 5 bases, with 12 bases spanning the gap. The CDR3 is CASSENRSPETQYF. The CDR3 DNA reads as TGTGCCAGCAGTGAAAACCGGAGCCCGGAGACCCAGTACTTC.

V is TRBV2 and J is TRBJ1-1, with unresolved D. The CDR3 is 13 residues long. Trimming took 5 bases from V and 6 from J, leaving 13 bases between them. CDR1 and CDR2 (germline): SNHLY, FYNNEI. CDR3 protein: CASSTIERSEAFF. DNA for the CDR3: TGTGCCAGCAGTACCATAGAGAGGTCTGAAGCTTTCTTT. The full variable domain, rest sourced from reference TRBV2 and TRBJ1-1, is EPEVTQTPSHQVTQMGQEVILRCVPISNHLYFYWYRQILGQKVEFLVSFYNNEISEKSEIFDDQFSVERPDGSNFTLKIRSTKLEDSAMYFCASSTIERSEAFFGQGTRLTVV.

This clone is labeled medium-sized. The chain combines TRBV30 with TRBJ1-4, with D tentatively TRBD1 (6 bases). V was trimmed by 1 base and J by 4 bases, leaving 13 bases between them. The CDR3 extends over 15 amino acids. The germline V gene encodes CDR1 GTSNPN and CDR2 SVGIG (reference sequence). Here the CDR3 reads CAWSGGQTINEKLFF. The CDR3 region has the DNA TGTGCCTGGAGTGGCGGACAGACGATTAATGAAAAACTGTTTTTT. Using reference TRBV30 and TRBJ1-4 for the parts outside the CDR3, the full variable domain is SQTIHQWPATLVQPVGSPLSLECTVEGTSNPNLYWYRQAAGRGLQLLFYSVGIGQISSEVPQNLSASRPQDRQFILSSKKLLLSDSGFYLCAWSGGQTINEKLFFGSGTQLSVL.

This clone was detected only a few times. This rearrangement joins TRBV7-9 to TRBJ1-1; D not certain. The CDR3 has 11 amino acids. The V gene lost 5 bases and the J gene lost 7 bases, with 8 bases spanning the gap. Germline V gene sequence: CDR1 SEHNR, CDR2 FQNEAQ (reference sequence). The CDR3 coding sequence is TGTGCCAGCAGCCAACGAGTTGAAGCTTTCTTT. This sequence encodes CASSQRVEAFF.

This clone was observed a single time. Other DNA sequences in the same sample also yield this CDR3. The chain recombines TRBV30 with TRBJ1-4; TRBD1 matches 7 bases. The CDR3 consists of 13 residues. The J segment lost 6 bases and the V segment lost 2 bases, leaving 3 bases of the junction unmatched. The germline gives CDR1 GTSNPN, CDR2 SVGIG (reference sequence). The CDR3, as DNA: TGTGCCTGGAGTCTCGGGACAGATGAAAAACTGTTTTTT. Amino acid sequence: CAWSLGTDEKLFF.

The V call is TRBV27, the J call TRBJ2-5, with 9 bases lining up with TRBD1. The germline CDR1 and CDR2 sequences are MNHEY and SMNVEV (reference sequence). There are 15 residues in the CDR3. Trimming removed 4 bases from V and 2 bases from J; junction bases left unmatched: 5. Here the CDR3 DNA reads TGTGCCAGCAGTTATGGACAGGGGCAACAAGAGACCCAGTACTTC. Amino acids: CASSYGQGQQETQYF.

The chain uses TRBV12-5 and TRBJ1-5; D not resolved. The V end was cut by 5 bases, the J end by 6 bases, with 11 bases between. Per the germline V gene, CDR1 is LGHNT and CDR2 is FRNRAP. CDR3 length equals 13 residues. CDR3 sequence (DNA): TGTGCTAGTGGTCCTATCGAGGGTCAGCCCCAGCATTTT. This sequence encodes CASGPIEGQPQHF.

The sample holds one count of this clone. For the CDR3, the DNA is TGTGCCAGCAGCTTGGGGAGCTTCAATGAGCAGTTCTTC. It yields the protein CASSLGSFNEQFF. The rearrangement links TRBV5-4 to TRBJ2-1, with no clear D. From germline, CDR1 is SGHNT and CDR2 YYREEE (reference sequence). The V gene lost 0 bases and the J gene lost 6 bases, with 7 bases spanning the gap. The CDR3 contains 13 residues.

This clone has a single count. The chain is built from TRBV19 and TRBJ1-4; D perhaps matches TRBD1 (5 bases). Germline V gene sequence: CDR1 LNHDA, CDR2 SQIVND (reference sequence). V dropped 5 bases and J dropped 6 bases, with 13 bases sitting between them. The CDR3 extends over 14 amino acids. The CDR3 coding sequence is TGTGCCAGTAGTCTCGAGGGAGGGGATGAAAAACTGTTTTTT. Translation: CASSLEGGDEKLFF.

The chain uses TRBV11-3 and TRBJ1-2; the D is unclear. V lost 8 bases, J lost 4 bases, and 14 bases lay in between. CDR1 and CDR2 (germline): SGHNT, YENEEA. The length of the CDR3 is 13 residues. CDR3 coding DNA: TGTGCCAGCTCCTACCGAGGAGTCTATGGCTACACCTTC. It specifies CASSYRGVYGYTF. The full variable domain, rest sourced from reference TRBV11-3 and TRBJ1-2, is EAGVVQSPRYKIIEKKQPVAFWCNPISGHNTLYWYLQNLGQGPELLIRYENEEAVDDSQLPKDRFSAERLKGVDSTLKIQPAELGDSAVYLCASSYRGVYGYTFGSGTRLTVV.

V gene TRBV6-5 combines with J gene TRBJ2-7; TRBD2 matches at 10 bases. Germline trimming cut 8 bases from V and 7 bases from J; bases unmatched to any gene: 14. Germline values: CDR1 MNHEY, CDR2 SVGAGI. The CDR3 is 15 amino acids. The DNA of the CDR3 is TGTGCCAGCTATAAAAAGCGGGAGGGCCTTTATGAGCAGTACGTC. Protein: CASYKKREGLYEQYV.

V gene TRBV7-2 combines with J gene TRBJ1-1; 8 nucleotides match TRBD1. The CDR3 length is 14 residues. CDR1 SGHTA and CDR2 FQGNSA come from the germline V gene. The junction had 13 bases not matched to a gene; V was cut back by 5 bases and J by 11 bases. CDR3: CASSITVGQEIAFF. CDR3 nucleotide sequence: TGTGCCAGCAGCATCACCGTGGGACAGGAGATCGCTTTCTTT. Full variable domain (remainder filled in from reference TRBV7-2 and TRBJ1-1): GAGVSQSPSNKVTEKGKDVELRCDPISGHTALYWYRQSLGQGLEFLIYFQGNSAPDKSGLPSDRFSAERTGGSVSTLTIQRTQQEDSAVYLCASSITVGQEIAFFGQGTRLTVV.

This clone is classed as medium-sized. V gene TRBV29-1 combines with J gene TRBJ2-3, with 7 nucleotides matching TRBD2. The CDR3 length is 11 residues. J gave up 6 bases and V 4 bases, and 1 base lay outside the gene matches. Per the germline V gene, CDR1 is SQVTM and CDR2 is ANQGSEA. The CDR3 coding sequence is TGCAGCGTTGGGGACTATGATACGCAGTATTTT. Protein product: CSVGDYDTQYF.

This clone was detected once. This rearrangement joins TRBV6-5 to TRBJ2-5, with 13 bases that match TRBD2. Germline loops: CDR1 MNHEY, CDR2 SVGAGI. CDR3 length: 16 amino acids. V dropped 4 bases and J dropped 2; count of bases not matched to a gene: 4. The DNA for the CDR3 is TGTGCCAGCAGTTCGACTAGCGGGGGGACTCAAGAGACCCAGTACTTC. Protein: CASSSTSGGTQETQYF.

This chain's CDR3 is CASSPGQGLGYGYTF. CDR3 DNA: TGTGCCAGCAGCCCGGGACAGGGGTTGGGCTATGGCTACACCTTC. The genes are TRBV7-6 and TRBJ1-2; 10 bases fit TRBD1. Trimming cost V 5 bases and J 4 bases; bases outside gene matches: 7. The CDR3 consists of 15 residues. Per germline, CDR1 SGHVS and CDR2 FNYEAQ.

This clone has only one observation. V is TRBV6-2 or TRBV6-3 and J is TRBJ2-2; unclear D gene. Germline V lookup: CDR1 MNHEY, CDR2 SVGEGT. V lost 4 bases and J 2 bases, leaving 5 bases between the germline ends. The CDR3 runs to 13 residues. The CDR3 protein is CASSSANTGELFF. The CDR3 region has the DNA TGTGCCAGCAGTTCAGCAAACACCGGGGAGCTGTTTTTT.

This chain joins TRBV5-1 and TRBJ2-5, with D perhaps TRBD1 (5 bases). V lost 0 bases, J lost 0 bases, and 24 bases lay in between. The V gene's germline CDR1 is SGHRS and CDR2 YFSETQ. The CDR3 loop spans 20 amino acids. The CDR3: CASSLAKRRQTNRYQETQYF. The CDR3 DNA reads TGCGCCAGCAGCTTGGCCAAACGACGACAGACAAATCGGTACCAAGAGACCCAGTACTTC. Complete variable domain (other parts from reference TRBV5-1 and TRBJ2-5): KAGVTQTPRYLIKTRGQQVTLSCSPISGHRSVSWYQQTPGQGLQFLFEYFSETQRNKGNFPGRFSGRQFSNSRSEMNVSTLELGDSALYLCASSLAKRRQTNRYQETQYFGPGTRLLVL.

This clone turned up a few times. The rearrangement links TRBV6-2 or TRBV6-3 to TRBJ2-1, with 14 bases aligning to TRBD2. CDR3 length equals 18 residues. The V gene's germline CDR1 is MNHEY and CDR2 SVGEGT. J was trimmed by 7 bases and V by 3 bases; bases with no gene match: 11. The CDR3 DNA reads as TGTGCCAGCAGTTATTCCTCGACTAGCGGGAGGGCCCTAAATGAGCAGTTCTTC. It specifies CASSYSSTSGRALNEQFF.